Following are 30 T cell receptor gamma chains from one sample sequenced in a study of γδ T cells in repeated Plasmodium falciparum infection. Gammadelta T cells were flow-sorted from PBMC into Vgamma9/Vdelta2+ and Vdelta2-negative populations for bulk analysis. TCRdb fed the multiplex PCR reads into CATT to redo clone calling. The sample gives about 15,000 gamma-chain clones, 1.6% of which show up once; 28% is in the top ten. Sequences were obtained from gamma-delta T cells from blood. The receptors shown here come from a pool of human donors (malaria-infected and uninfected, not separated).

Concerning this clone: TCRdb's protein, taken from a much larger clone, differs from this DNA's translation at residue 11, likely owing to a read error; the protein displayed comes from the DNA. The J gene was not called, though the V gene is TRGV9. CDR1 GITISATS and CDR2 ISYDGTV come from the germline V gene (reference sequence). This CDR3 has 13 amino acids. For the CDR3, the DNA is TGTGCCTTGTGGGAGGAATCTTATTATAAGGAACTCTTT. Translated, it gives CALWEESYYKELF.

This clone showed up many times. The amino acid sequence in TCRdb belongs to a much larger clone and departs from this DNA's translation at residue 13, likely a sequencing read error; the sequence shown is translated from the DNA. This chain connects TRGV9 to TRGJP. The germline V gene has CDR1 GITISATS and CDR2 ISYDGTV (reference sequence). The CDR3 is made up of 16 amino acids. The CDR3 DNA sequence: TGTGCCTTGTGGGAGGTGTTAGAGTTGGGCAAAAAAGTCAAGGTATTT. As protein: CALWEVLELGKKVKVF.

This clone was seen at least ten times. TCRdb lists the protein of a much larger clone for this DNA, which differs at residue 3, so this is likely a read error; the protein given here is translated from the DNA itself. The chain has TRGV5 and TRGJ1 or TRGJ2. This CDR3 has 13 amino acids. Looked up from germline, CDR1 is VINAFY and CDR2 is YDVSNSKD. CDR3 in amino acids: CAAWDTFYYKKLF. The CDR3 region has the DNA TGTGCCGCCTGGGACACGTTTTATTATAAGAAACTCTTT.

In its sample, this clone was seen a few times. A far larger clone is a single base away, which makes a read error likely. At the DNA level, this CDR3 is encoded by other sequences in the same sample as well. The chain carries TRGV9 and TRGJP. No J segment appears in TCRdb, so it was assigned here by matching the sequence to germline. The length of the CDR3 is 13 residues. CDR1 and CDR2 (germline): GITISATS, ISYDGTV (reference sequence). The CDR3 DNA reads as TGTGCCTTGTGGGAGTTAGGCAAAAAAATCAAGGTATTT. Residues: CALWELGKKIKVF.

Only a few counts were recorded for this clone. The protein given by TCRdb reflects a much larger clone and differs at residue 13 from this DNA's translation, likely from a read error; the protein shown is the DNA's translation. No call exists for the J gene, whereas the V gene is TRGV9. CDR1 GITISATS and CDR2 ISYDGTV come from the germline V gene (reference sequence). The CDR3 covers 15 residues. The CDR3 DNA sequence: TGTGCCTTGTGGGAATATGGTGTGCTTTATTATAAGGAACTCTTT. Translation: CALWEYGVLYYKELF.

Only a few counts were recorded for this clone. A far bigger clonotype differs at one base, so this is likely a read error. Other DNA sequences of this sample code for an identical CDR3. The CDR3 DNA sequence: TGTGCCACCTGGGCCACACGGTATAAGAAGCTCTTT. This gives the protein CATWATRYKKLF. The J gene was not called, though the V gene is TRGV8. Germline V gene lookup returns CDR1 VENAVY and CDR2 YDSYNSRV. This CDR3 comprises 12 residues.

There are a few counts of this clone. A far larger clone is just one base off, so this is likely a read error. The rearrangement joins TRGV4 to TRGJ1 or TRGJ2. CDR1 and CDR2 (germline): EGSTGY, YDSYTSSV. CDR3 length: 15 amino acids. The V segment lost 4 bases and the J segment 4 bases; nucleotides outside the gene matches: 13. The CDR3 coding sequence is TGTGCCACCTGGGACGGGTCCAGGAGGTATTATAAGAAACTCTTT. It codes for CATWDGSRRYYKKLF.

This clone was recorded many times. TCRdb attributes to this sequence the protein of a much larger clone, which differs from the DNA translation at residue 12; a read error is likely, and the protein displayed is translated from the DNA. V and J are TRGV9 and TRGJ1 or TRGJ2. TCRdb gives no J gene; it was assigned here by matching the DNA to germline. CDR1 GITISATS and CDR2 ISYDGTV come from the germline V gene (reference sequence). The CDR3 contains 16 residues. CDR3 nucleotide sequence: TGTGCCTTGTGGGAGAAGGAAGTCTTCGATTATTGTAAGAAACTCTTT. Its protein is CALWEKEVFDYCKKLF.

V is TRGV9 and J is TRGJP. As TCRdb names no J gene, one was assigned here on the basis of a DNA match to germline. Germline V lookup: CDR1 GITISATS, CDR2 ISYDGTV (reference sequence). This CDR3 comprises 14 residues. Trimming cost V 0 bases and J 17 bases; bases outside gene matches: 7. CDR3 protein: CALWEVLGQKIKVF. CDR3 in DNA: TGTGCCTTGTGGGAGGTGCTTGGGCAAAAAATCAAGGTATTT.

The sample holds a few counts of this clone. The translation of this DNA and the TCRdb protein of a much larger clone differ at residue 4, probably owing to a read error; the protein shown here is translated from the DNA. This sequence joins TRGV4 and TRGJ1 or TRGJ2. CDR3 length: 17 amino acids. Losses at the gene ends were 4 bases for V and 0 bases for J; bases not matched to a gene: 15. Germline V CDR1 and CDR2: EGSTGY, YDSYTSSV. The CDR3 coding sequence is TGTGCCACCTGGGAAGTGAGTAAGAGCGAGAATTATTATAAGAAACTCTTT. Its protein is CATWEVSKSENYYKKLF.

As concerns this clone: This CDR3 is also generated by other DNA sequences in the sample. This sequence joins TRGV4 and TRGJ1 or TRGJ2. The J gene is not listed in TCRdb, so it was assigned here from a DNA match to germline. V trimming: 12 bases; J trimming: 7 bases; junction bases outside the gene matches: 12. The CDR3 runs to 11 residues. Germline V gene lookup returns CDR1 EGSTGY and CDR2 YDSYTSSV. The CDR3 DNA sequence: TGTGCCCCTGGGATCAAATATAAGAAACTCTTT. Encoded protein: CAPGIKYKKLF.

With respect to this clone: A read error likely explains this, since a far larger clone differs by one base. It is unclear where the CDR3 begins or ends on the DNA, so no DNA is shown, and the CDR3 is as TCRdb lists it. No J gene call was made, and the V gene is TRGV2. Germline-derived CDR1 and CDR2 are EGSNGY and YDSYNSKV. 32 amino acids form the CDR3, both terminal residues included. Here the CDR3 reads CATWDGPIGIRNSLAVEQHWLSQVSIGRIQHF.

As concerns this clone: This DNA translates differently at residue 12 from the TCRdb protein, which is that of a much larger clone; a read error is likely, and the protein shown is the DNA's own translation. This rearrangement joins TRGV3 to TRGJP1. The J gene, missing from TCRdb, was assigned here through DNA to germline matching. CDR1 is VTNTFY, CDR2 YDVSTARD, per germline (reference sequence). This CDR3 is built from 17 residues. The CDR3 is CATWDRPRIGTSWFKIF. CDR3 bases: TGTGCCACCTGGGACAGGCCCAGAATTGGCACTAGTTGGTTCAAGATATTT.

To note about this clone: TCRdb records a much larger clone's protein for this DNA, with a difference at residue 4 that likely arises from a read error; the protein given is the translation of the DNA. The sample contains more than one DNA sequence encoding this CDR3. The chain joins TRGV3 to TRGJ1 or TRGJ2. The J gene is not listed in TCRdb, so it was assigned here from a DNA match to germline. The CDR3 sequence is 13 residues long. Germline V gene lookup returns CDR1 VTNTFY and CDR2 YDVSTARD (reference sequence). In nucleotides, the CDR3 is TGTGCCACCAGGGACAGGCGGGGTTATAAGAAACTCTTT. It specifies CATRDRRGYKKLF.

A remark on this clone: A read error is the likely source, as a far larger clone sits one nucleotide away. This sample also contains other DNA sequences that code for the same CDR3. This chain links TRGV9 with TRGJ1 or TRGJ2. TCRdb is silent on the J gene; assignment here came from matching the DNA to germline. V shed 5 bases and J 0 bases; nucleotides not matched to a gene: 10. CDR1 and CDR2 (germline): GITISATS, ISYDGTV (reference sequence). The CDR3 sequence is 15 residues long. The CDR3 protein is CALWVFISNYYKKLF. The CDR3, as DNA: TGTGCCTTGTGGGTATTTATATCGAATTATTATAAGAAACTCTTT.

This clone was found many times. TCRdb has a much larger clone's protein, which differs at residue 5 from the translation of this DNA, likely because of a read error; what is shown is the protein translated from the DNA. CDR3 loop: CALWGYSEDYKKLF. The CDR3 nucleotides read TGTGCCTTGTGGGGGTACTCGGAGGATTATAAGAAACTCTTT. This chain connects TRGV9 to TRGJ1 or TRGJ2. As TCRdb names no J gene, one was assigned here on the basis of a DNA match to germline. The CDR3 loop spans 14 amino acids. Germline CDR1 GITISATS, CDR2 ISYDGTV (reference sequence). Trimming cost V 5 bases and J 5 bases; bases outside gene matches: 12.

This clone was recorded at least ten times. A read error likely explains why the TCRdb protein, taken from a much larger clone, differs from this DNA's translation at residue 11; the protein shown is translated from the DNA. This chain connects TRGV5 to TRGJP1. Germline V gene sequence: CDR1 VINAFY, CDR2 YDVSNSKD. The CDR3 covers 13 residues. CDR3 sequence (DNA): TGTGCCACCCGAAATACCACTGGTTGGTTCGAGATATTT. This codes for CATRNTTGWFEIF.

Many counts were recorded for this clone. The mismatch at residue 12 between this DNA's translation and the TCRdb protein of a much larger clone likely reflects a read error; the protein shown is translated from the DNA. This chain links TRGV9 with TRGJP. This CDR3 is built from 15 residues. Looked up from germline, CDR1 is GITISATS and CDR2 is ISYDGTV (reference sequence). CDR3 sequence reads: CALWEAGLGKKTKVF. The CDR3 region has the DNA TGTGCCTTGTGGGAGGCGGGGCTGGGCAAAAAAACCAAGGTATTT.

About this clone itself: A far larger clone is just one base off, so this is likely a read error. Called V gene: TRGV9; the J gene was not called. Germline values: CDR1 GITISATS, CDR2 ISYDGTV (reference sequence). The CDR3 has 13 amino acids. The CDR3 sequence: CALWEPWDYKKLF. The CDR3 region has the DNA TGTGCCTTGTGGGAGCCTTGGGATTATAAGAAGCTCTTT.

Only a few counts were recorded for this clone. TCRdb's entry gives the protein of a much larger clone, which mismatches this DNA's translation at residue 4, likely from a read error; the protein reported here is translated from the DNA. V is TRGV4 and J is TRGJP2. The J gene is not listed in TCRdb, so it was assigned here from a DNA match to germline. Trimming removed 9 bases from V and 6 bases from J; junction bases left unmatched: 4. Germline V CDR1 and CDR2: EGSTGY, YDSYTSSV. The CDR3 sequence is 11 residues long. CDR3 in DNA: TGTGCCACCCGGCGTGATTGGATCAAGACGTTT. This sequence encodes CATRRDWIKTF.

This clone occurred many times. The translation of this DNA and the TCRdb protein of a much larger clone differ at residue 5, probably owing to a read error; the protein shown here is translated from the DNA. This sequence joins TRGV9 and TRGJP1. The J gene is absent in TCRdb and was assigned here via DNA matching to germline. There are 16 residues in the CDR3. The J segment lost 0 bases and the V segment lost 5 bases, leaving 9 bases of the junction unmatched. The germline V gene encodes CDR1 GITISATS and CDR2 ISYDGTV (reference sequence). The CDR3 sequence is CALWGAINTTGWFKIF. The CDR3 DNA reads as TGTGCCTTGTGGGGGGCAATCAATACCACTGGTTGGTTCAAGATATTT.

This clone was recorded many times. The protein that TCRdb holds for this DNA derives from a much larger clone and differs from the translated DNA at residue 5, which likely indicates a read error; the protein shown here is translated from the DNA. The rearrangement uses TRGV9 and TRGJ1 or TRGJ2. TCRdb supplies no J gene; here it was assigned by aligning the nucleotide sequence to germline. The CDR3 sequence is 13 residues long. Germline loops: CDR1 GITISATS, CDR2 ISYDGTV (reference sequence). J was trimmed by 2 bases and V by 5 bases; bases with no gene match: 6. The CDR3 coding sequence is TGTGCCTTGTGGGGGGACCATTATTATAAGAAACTCTTT. It codes for CALWGDHYYKKLF.

There are many counts of this clone. A read error is the likely source, as a far larger clone sits one nucleotide away. This specimen includes other DNA sequences encoding the same CDR3. This chain connects TRGV9 to TRGJP. TCRdb supplies no J gene; here it was assigned by aligning the nucleotide sequence to germline. In germline, CDR1 is GITISATS, CDR2 ISYDGTV (reference sequence). CDR3 length: 17 residues. CDR3 loop: CALWEVPQELGKKIKVF. CDR3 sequence (DNA): TGTGCCTTATGGGAGGTCCCGCAAGAGTTGGGCAAAAAAATCAAGGTATTT.

There are many counts of this clone. The mismatch at residue 11 between this DNA's translation and the TCRdb protein of a much larger clone likely reflects a read error; the protein shown is translated from the DNA. The chain links TRGV4 to TRGJ1 or TRGJ2. Here the J gene came from matching the DNA to germline, since TCRdb omits it. The CDR3 has 14 residues. The germline V gene has CDR1 EGSTGY and CDR2 YDSYTSSV. As DNA, the CDR3 is TGTGCCACCTGGGATGGGCCCCCTTATTATAGGAAACTCTTT. This sequence encodes CATWDGPPYYRKLF.

Of note for this clone: The amino acid sequence in TCRdb belongs to a much larger clone and departs from this DNA's translation at residue 5, likely a sequencing read error; the sequence shown is translated from the DNA. The V gene is TRGV9, the J gene TRGJ1 or TRGJ2. The J gene is not listed in TCRdb, so it was assigned here from a DNA match to germline. V lost 5 bases and J lost 3; bases outside the gene matches: 13. The CDR3 consists of 15 residues. Germline CDR1 is GITISATS and CDR2 is ISYDGTV (reference sequence). In nucleotides, the CDR3 is TGTGCCTTGTGGGGGGCGCCATCATTTTATTATAAGAAACTCTTT. This encodes CALWGAPSFYYKKLF.

In the case of this clone: A read error likely explains why the TCRdb protein, taken from a much larger clone, differs from this DNA's translation at residue 7; the protein shown is translated from the DNA. The chain joins TRGV9 to TRGJ1 or TRGJ2. Here the J gene was assigned by germline matching of the DNA, as TCRdb has none. The CDR3 runs 13 residues. Per the germline V gene, CDR1 is GITISATS and CDR2 is ISYDGTV (reference sequence). With 6 bases clipped from V and 2 bases from J, the junction kept 7 bases outside the gene matches. The CDR3 loop reads CALWFPHYYKKLF. The CDR3 DNA reads as TGTGCCTTGTGGTTCCCCCATTATTATAAGAAACTCTTT.

There are many counts of this clone. One base separates it from a far larger clone, so it is likely a read error. Different DNA sequences within this sample yield the same CDR3. This chain connects TRGV9 to TRGJP. Germline V gene sequence: CDR1 GITISATS, CDR2 ISYDGTV (reference sequence). The CDR3 is 17 amino acids. CDR3 residues: CALWEVKAKLGKKIKVF. The CDR3 DNA reads as TGTGCCTTGTGGGAGGTGAAGGCCAAGTTGGGCAAAAAAATCAAGGTCTTT.

In regard to this clone: This probably arose from a read error, given a far larger clone one base away. The sample contains more than one DNA sequence encoding this CDR3. A V gene of TRGV9 was called, but no J gene was assigned. The CDR3 length is 11 residues. CDR1 and CDR2 from the germline V gene are GITISATS and ISYDGTV (reference sequence). The CDR3 region is CALWVCPKKLF. CDR3 nucleotides: TGTGCCTTGTGGGTTTGCCCTAAGAAACTCTTC.

The table lists this clone with many counts. A far bigger clonotype differs at one base, so this is likely a read error. Distinct nucleotide sequences in the sample also encode this CDR3. The gene calls are TRGV2 and TRGJP2. TCRdb does not report a J gene; here it was assigned by matching the DNA to germline references. Germline V CDR1 and CDR2: EGSNGY, YDSYNSKV. This CDR3 contains 14 residues. V was pared by 2 bases and J by 5 bases, with 5 bases of the junction left unmatched. The CDR3 DNA is TGTGCCACCTGGGACGAGCGGAGTGATTGGATCAAGACGTTT. This codes for CATWDERSDWIKTF.

This clone was recorded a few times. This probably arose from a read error, given a far larger clone one base away. The limits of the CDR3 on the DNA are not certain, so only TCRdb's listed CDR3 is given. No call exists for the J gene, whereas the V gene is TRGV9. The CDR3 totals 29 residues, both ends included. Per germline, CDR1 GITISATS and CDR2 ISYDGTV (reference sequence). The CDR3 spells CALWEVRSNSLAVEQHLLSQVSIGRIQHF.